This T cell receptor (beta chain) stems from a study of shared clonotypes between healthy human individuals. General study points: Clonotypes not shared had lower generation probabilities than those common to all four donors.

Worth noting for this clone: Its specificity is unknown.

CDR3 length: 14 residues. From germline, CDR1 is SGHRS and CDR2 YFSETQ. V lost 0 bases to trimming and J lost 12 bases, with 16 bases between them. Produced via immunoSEQ multiplex PCR; TCRdb's table is partial and in-frame only. Of more than 2 million clones listed, 90% to 96% are singletons. V gene TRBV5-1 combines with J gene TRBJ2-1; no definite D call. This receptor was obtained from a young man in good health. What was sequenced was naive CD4+ T cells sorted from blood. Subset reported: CD45RA+ positively selected. The CDR3 loop reads CASSLEFGPKGQFF. CDR3 nucleotide sequence: TGCGCCAGCAGCTTGGAATTCGGACCTAAAGGGCAGTTCTTC.